The TCR beta chain described here comes from a study of T cells in Graves' hyperthyroidism and ophthalmopathy. Study outcomes and limitations: For ophthalmopathy, model prediction preceded onset by a median roughly 6.2 months. A model of 13 V-J features distinguished ophthalmopathy from stable hyperthyroidism.

In germline, CDR1 is SGHRS, CDR2 YFSETQ. V shed 1 base and J shed 7 bases, with 21 bases lying between them. The CDR3 runs 16 residues. Authors of the study amplified TCR beta CDR3 regions from RNA transcripts. HTBI primers were employed in a first-round RT-PCR of the TCR CDR3. Each CDR3 protein gets one entry after TCRdb re-called the multiplex PCR reads with MiXCR. In the table there are around 450,000 distinct CDR3 sequences, around 16% of which are singletons. This clonotype appeared many times. Its target is not known. Patients having uncontrolled infection, another autoimmune disease, pregnancy or lactation were not included.

The chain couples TRBV5-1 to TRBJ2-7; maybe TRBD1 (6 bases). The clonotype was recovered from a woman in her late teens or twenties with Graves' hyperthyroidism. Sequences were obtained from blood. This chain's CDR3 is CASSLTPGTPMGEQYF. The CDR3 DNA is TGCGCCAGCAGCTTGACCCCCGGGACACCTATGGGGGAGCAGTACTTC.